This paragraph reports one T cell receptor beta chain. These data are taken from a study of blood T cell repertoires in COVID-19. Study overall: From the United States, Italy and Spain came samples of acute and convalescent COVID-19. T cells, B-cell-depleted T cells, or PBMCs supplied cDNA or gDNA.

As originally analysed: Scientists estimated how many nucleated cells there were by amplifying reference gene primers. The table came from immunoSEQ multiplex PCR; TCRdb's copy has only in-frame clones and leaves some out. V and J calls plus clone size are reproduced from that table; the DNA served to infer D and trimming. The sample has roughly 130,000 clones, about 79% seen once. CDR3 length: 16 residues. Trimming at V came to 4 bases and at J to 2 bases, leaving 9 bases not matched to a gene. Germline loops: CDR1 SGHRS, CDR2 YFSETQ. The receptor's source is a woman older than 75 with acute or convalescent COVID-19. This chain uses TRBV5-1 with TRBJ2-3; 8 nucleotides agree with TRBD1. Sequenced sample: peripheral blood. The CDR3: CASSHGRTGITDTQYF. The CDR3 nucleotides read TGCGCCAGCAGCCATGGAAGGACAGGGATCACAGATACGCAGTATTTT. Together with reference TRBV5-1 and TRBJ2-3, the CDR3 gives the full variable domain: KAGVTQTPRYLIKTRGQQVTLSCSPISGHRSVSWYQQTPGQGLQFLFEYFSETQRNKGNFPGRFSGRQFSNSRSEMNVSTLELGDSALYLCASSHGRTGITDTQYFGPGTRLTVL.